The 18 T cell receptor beta chains in this list originate from one sample, sequenced in a study of blood T cell repertoires in COVID-19. Sequenced by immunoSEQ multiplex PCR; TCRdb stores in-frame clones only, minus some. The top ten clones hold about 1.6% of a sample with 450,000 or so clones, around nine tenths of them seen once. The specimen sequenced was peripheral blood. These receptors all stem from a woman in her thirties or forties with COVID-19, enrolled during active disease.

With regard to this clone: This same CDR3 is encoded by further DNA sequences in the sample. The chain combines TRBV27 with TRBJ1-2, with 12 bases lining up with TRBD1. V dropped 3 bases and J dropped 2; count of bases not matched to a gene: 1. The CDR3 runs 15 residues. Germline V CDR1 and CDR2: MNHEY, SMNVEV (reference sequence). CDR3 amino acids: CASSFGTGGNYGYTF. The CDR3 nucleotides read TGTGCCAGCAGTTTCGGGACAGGGGGCAACTATGGCTACACCTTC.

This clone has only one observation. The V and J genes are TRBV7-2 and TRBJ2-7; D possibly corresponds to TRBD1 (5 bases). Germline values: CDR1 SGHTA, CDR2 FQGNSA. The ends were cut back, 1 base at V and 3 bases at J, with 19 bases in the middle. The CDR3 contains 17 residues. CDR3 residues: CASSLDFYARDNYEQYF. CDR3 bases: TGTGCCAGCAGCTTAGATTTTTACGCCAGGGATAACTACGAGCAGTACTTC.

The chain has TRBV28 and TRBJ2-3; 8 bases agree with TRBD2. Trimming at V came to 6 bases and at J to 9 bases, leaving 14 bases not matched to a gene. The CDR3 runs to 15 residues. Per the germline V gene, CDR1 is MDHEN and CDR2 is SYDVKM. The CDR3 loop is CASSSIGGADLTQYF. CDR3 sequence (DNA): TGTGCCAGCAGCAGCATCGGGGGGGCCGACCTCACGCAGTATTTT.

The chain has TRBV18 and TRBJ1-4; D gene unclear. CDR3 length: 14 residues. Germline CDR1 is KGHSH and CDR2 is LQKENI. Between the trimmed V and J ends, which lost 3 bases and 8 bases, there was a span of 13 bases. The CDR3 DNA reads TGTGCCAGCTCACCGGTGCGGGCCGGAGAAAAACTGTTTTTT. It codes for CASSPVRAGEKLFF.

The V gene is TRBV3-1 (or the pseudogene TRBV3-2), the J gene TRBJ1-2; D is uncertain. The ends were cut back, 1 base at V and 2 bases at J, with 17 bases in the middle. Per the germline V gene, CDR1 is LGHDT and CDR2 is YNNKEL (reference sequence). CDR3 length equals 17 residues. DNA of the CDR3: TGTGCCAGCAGCCAAGTATTCTTCCGGGATCTCAACTATGGCTACACCTTC. This translates into CASSQVFFRDLNYGYTF.

In its sample, this clone was seen a few times. The CDR3 sequence is CASSLRWSPLHF. The CDR3 nucleotides are TGTGCCAGCAGTTTGAGGTGGTCACCCCTCCACTTT. V is TRBV27 and J is TRBJ1-6, with D unresolved. V lost 3 bases and J 10 bases, leaving 7 bases between the germline ends. Germline-derived CDR1 and CDR2 are MNHEY and SMNVEV (reference sequence). The CDR3 contains 12 residues.

V and J are TRBV27 and TRBJ1-4; the D gene is possibly TRBD1 (5 bases). Trimming stripped 3 bases from V and 8 bases from J, with 10 bases between. Germline CDR1 MNHEY, CDR2 SMNVEV (reference sequence). This CDR3 has 13 amino acids. For the CDR3, the DNA is TGTGCCAGCAGTTTCAGGGTACAGGAAAAACTGTTTTTT. It codes for CASSFRVQEKLFF.

The CDR3 nucleotides are TGTGCCAGCAGATTCAGGGGCAATGAGCAGTTCTTC. Translation gives CASRFRGNEQFF. The V and J genes are TRBV12-3 or TRBV12-4 and TRBJ2-1, with a possible D match to TRBD1 (6 bases). V was clipped by 6 bases and J by 6 bases, with 9 bases between them. This CDR3 region has 12 residues.

The count of this clone is one. The V call is TRBV19, the J call TRBJ1-5; no firm D call. The germline V gene encodes CDR1 LNHDA and CDR2 SQIVND (reference sequence). Trimming took 3 bases from V and 8 from J, leaving 11 bases between them. The CDR3 covers 13 residues. CDR3 DNA: TGTGCCAGTAGTATCCAGGTACTAGAGCCCCAGCATTTT. It encodes CASSIQVLEPQHF.

The gene calls are TRBV10-2 and TRBJ1-1; D is unclear. Germline lookup yields CDR1 WSHSY and CDR2 SAAADI. The CDR3 has 11 residues. The V and J ends lost 4 bases and 6 bases respectively, with 6 bases between them. For the CDR3, the DNA is TGCGCCAGCAGTGTCGGGTCTGAAGCTTTCTTT. Translating it yields CASSVGSEAFF.

The chain carries TRBV5-1 and TRBJ1-4; D gene uncertain. The V end lost 0 bases, the J end lost 6 bases, and 12 bases lay between the germline ends. CDR1 and CDR2 from the germline V gene are SGHRS and YFSETQ. CDR3 length equals 15 residues. CDR3 sequence reads: CASSLDSSKDEKLFF. The CDR3 DNA reads TGCGCCAGCAGCTTGGACAGCTCGAAGGATGAAAAACTGTTTTTT.

This sequence joins TRBV7-9 and TRBJ1-4, with a possible D match to TRBD1 (6 bases). The CDR3 totals 15 residues. CDR1 is SEHNR and CDR2 is FQNEAQ in the germline V gene (reference sequence). V shed 3 bases and J shed 3 bases, with 11 bases lying between them. CDR3 region: CASSFRGAANEKLFF. In nucleotides, the CDR3 is TGTGCCAGCAGCTTCCGGGGGGCGGCTAATGAAAAACTGTTTTTT.

The chain joins TRBV19 to TRBJ1-2, with 9 bases lining up with TRBD1. V lost 4 bases, J lost 2 bases, and 2 bases stayed unmatched. Germline CDR1 reads LNHDA; CDR2 reads SQIVND (reference sequence). This CDR3 contains 14 residues. CDR3 residues: CASSTDRGNYGYTF. The CDR3 coding sequence is TGTGCCAGTAGTACGGACAGGGGCAACTATGGCTACACCTTC.

This clone appeared a few times. The J gene is TRBJ1-5, the V gene TRBV12-5; D gene unclear. The V gene's germline CDR1 is LGHNT and CDR2 FRNRAP. The CDR3 is 16 amino acids. V shed 2 bases and J shed 0 bases, with 11 bases lying between them. This chain's CDR3 is CASGLHGVNSNQPQHF. Written as DNA, the CDR3 is TGTGCTAGTGGTTTGCACGGAGTCAATAGCAATCAGCCCCAGCATTTT.

The chain is built from TRBV29-1 and TRBJ2-2; the D gene is possibly TRBD2 (5 bases). The CDR3 is 16 residues long. The germline V gene has CDR1 SQVTM and CDR2 ANQGSEA. The ends were cut back, 4 bases at V and 5 bases at J, with 20 bases in the middle. The CDR3 sequence is CSVGAHPGVGTGELFF. As DNA, the CDR3 is TGCAGCGTTGGTGCCCACCCCGGGGTCGGTACCGGGGAGCTGTTTTTT.

The chain has TRBV9 and TRBJ1-4; 9 bases line up with TRBD1. J was trimmed by 10 bases and V by 0 bases; bases with no gene match: 4. The CDR3 covers 14 residues. CDR1 and CDR2 (germline): SGDLS, YYNGEE. The CDR3 here is CASSVDGTGRKLFF. The CDR3 DNA reads TGTGCCAGCAGCGTAGATGGGACAGGGAGAAAACTGTTTTTT.

V and J are TRBV7-9 and TRBJ1-6; tentatively, D is TRBD1 (5 bases). Germline V CDR1 and CDR2: SEHNR, FQNEAQ (reference sequence). The CDR3 extends over 16 amino acids. Trimming took off 2 bases at V and 2 bases at J, with 10 bases between the two ends. The CDR3 DNA sequence: TGTGCCAGCAGCTTACAGGGAGGGACCTATAATTCACCCCTCCACTTT. The encoded protein is CASSLQGGTYNSPLHF.

This rearrangement joins TRBV28 to TRBJ2-2; TRBD1 agrees at 9 bases. V lost 2 bases and J lost 8; bases outside the gene matches: 6. CDR1 is MDHEN, CDR2 SYDVKM, per germline. CDR3 length: 15 amino acids. CDR3 sequence: CASSLTTGGMGELFF. The CDR3, as DNA: TGTGCCAGCAGTTTAACAACAGGGGGCATGGGGGAGCTGTTTTTT. The entire variable domain, with the rest obtained from reference TRBV28 and TRBJ2-2, is as follows: DVKVTQSSRYLVKRTGEKVFLECVQDMDHENMFWYRQDPGLGLRLIYFSYDVKMKEKGDIPEGYSVSREKKERFSLILESASTNQTSMYLCASSLTTGGMGELFFGEGSRLTVL.